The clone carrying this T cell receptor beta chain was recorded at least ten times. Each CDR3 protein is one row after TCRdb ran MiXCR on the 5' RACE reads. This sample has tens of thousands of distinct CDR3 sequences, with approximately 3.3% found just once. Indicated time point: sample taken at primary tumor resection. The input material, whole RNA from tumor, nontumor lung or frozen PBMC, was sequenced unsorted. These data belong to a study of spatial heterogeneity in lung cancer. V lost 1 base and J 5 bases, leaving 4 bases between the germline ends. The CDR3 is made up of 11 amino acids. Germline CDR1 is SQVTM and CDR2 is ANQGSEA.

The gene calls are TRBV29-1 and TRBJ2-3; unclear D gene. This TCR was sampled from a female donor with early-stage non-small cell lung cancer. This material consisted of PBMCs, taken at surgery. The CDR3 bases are TGCAGCGTTGAAGTGGGAGATACGCAGTATTTT. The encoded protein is CSVEVGDTQYF.